Sequencing of this T cell receptor (beta chain) was carried out in a study of spatial heterogeneity in lung cancer. On the study more broadly: Alpha-chain detections were consistently fewer than beta-chain detections among the sequences.

Germline values: CDR1 MDHEN, CDR2 SYDVKM. This CDR3 has 13 amino acids. V was shortened by 6 bases and J by 4 bases, with 10 bases between the two germline ends. In its sample, this clonotype was seen many times. Its antigen remains unknown. TCRdb called the 5' RACE reads again in MiXCR, with one record for every CDR3 protein. This table has tens of thousands of distinct CDR3 sequences, less than 8.5% appearing once. Specified time point: sample taken at primary tumor resection. Unsorted tumor, nontumor lung tissue or cryopreserved PBMC supplied the whole RNA. The cohort: over 65 early-stage, untreated non-small cell lung cancer patients. Whole-study results and caveats: Ubiquitous expanded tumor TCRs were seen in blood more at resection than at follow-up.

The sequencing here drew on PBMCs, taken at surgery. This chain joins TRBV28 and TRBJ2-1, with D possibly TRBD1 on 6 matching bases. The sequence derives from a female donor with early-stage non-small cell lung cancer. The CDR3 sequence is CASRPRGYNEQFF. The CDR3 nucleotides are TGTGCCAGCAGGCCCAGGGGATACAATGAGCAGTTCTTC. Combining the CDR3 with reference TRBV28 and TRBJ2-1 gives the whole variable domain DVKVTQSSRYLVKRTGEKVFLECVQDMDHENMFWYRQDPGLGLRLIYFSYDVKMKEKGDIPEGYSVSREKKERFSLILESASTNQTSMYLCASRPRGYNEQFFGPGTRLTVL.